This T cell receptor (beta chain) was identified during a study of blood T cell repertoires in COVID-19. Original methodology: Reference gene primer amplification in the assay estimated nucleated cell counts. Only in-frame clones appear in the TCRdb table, and some are missing; sequencing was by immunoSEQ multiplex PCR. The V and J calls and clone size are taken from that table; D and trimming were inferred from the DNA. Of 150,000 to 200,000 clones in the sample, around 80% were seen once. The sequence was collected from a woman over 75 with active or convalescent COVID-19. Source material: peripheral blood.

CDR3 sequence reads: CASRAPGQGLENIQYF. The CDR3 bases are TGTGCCAGCAGGGCCCCTGGACAGGGACTGGAGAACATTCAGTACTTC. The V gene is TRBV5-7, the J gene TRBJ2-4; the match to TRBD1 covers 8 bases. TRBV5-7 is known as an ORF, though its function is uncertain. Trimming took 5 bases from V and 7 from J; bases not matched to a gene: 14. The CDR3 sequence is 16 residues long.